This TCR beta chain stems from a study of T-cell reconstitution after alpha-beta-depleted transplantation in children. Study-wide results and caveats: Where alpha-beta T cells came from about two months after transplant was reportedly several hundred expanded graft clones. The study traced high day-60 TCRbeta diversity in some patients to surviving recipient T cells and thymic progenitors. T-cell numbers and diversity, one year after transplant, stemmed largely from T cells that were newly produced.

Unique molecular identifiers were used to barcode this TCRbeta library. Each CDR3 protein is one row after TCRdb ran MiXCR on the PCR reads. This sample carries about 110,000 distinct CDR3 sequences, 10% to 13% of them seen once, and the ten largest clones take under 35%. Germline lookup yields CDR1 LGHDT and CDR2 YNNKEL (reference sequence). V gave up 4 bases and J gave up 6 bases, with 17 bases separating them. This CDR3 has 15 residues. This clonotype was counted ten times or more. Its target is not known. The source of this sequence is a boy younger than 10 with acute lymphoblastic leukemia, due to receive a stem cell transplant. The starting material was PBMCs, obtained before TCRalphabeta/CD19-depleted stem cell transplant. V gene TRBV3-1 combines with J gene TRBJ2-3; weak D call: TRBD1 (5 bases). The CDR3 DNA reads TGTGCCAGCAGCCTCTACCTAGGGCCAGGGGATACGCAGTATTTT. It codes for CASSLYLGPGDTQYF.